The T cell receptor beta chain under discussion was sequenced for a study of monozygotic twins with inflammatory bowel disease. Study-wide results and limits: Immunosuppressive treatments were not uniform, and this may have added variability to patient repertoires.

Concerning this clonotype: The antigen is undetermined.

The draw for each donor consisted of a single 2.5 ml blood sample. No T cells were sorted before total RNA was taken from whole blood. The CDR3 sequence is 15 residues long. The germline gives CDR1 DFQATT, CDR2 SNEGSKA (reference sequence). An amount of 3500 ng of total RNA was used for each TCR library. TCRdb re-called the 5' RACE reads, yielding one record per CDR3 amino acid sequence without DNA. Its table lists 200,000 to 250,000 distinct CDR3 sequences. The chain carries TRBV20-1 and TRBJ1-2; TCRdb outputs TRBD1, but without DNA this stays unchecked. The sequence was collected from a human donor with ulcerative colitis or Crohn's disease, or a healthy co-twin of an affected twin (not recorded which). Sequencing was done on a sample of blood. The CDR3 sequence is CSAMIGQALPYGYTF.